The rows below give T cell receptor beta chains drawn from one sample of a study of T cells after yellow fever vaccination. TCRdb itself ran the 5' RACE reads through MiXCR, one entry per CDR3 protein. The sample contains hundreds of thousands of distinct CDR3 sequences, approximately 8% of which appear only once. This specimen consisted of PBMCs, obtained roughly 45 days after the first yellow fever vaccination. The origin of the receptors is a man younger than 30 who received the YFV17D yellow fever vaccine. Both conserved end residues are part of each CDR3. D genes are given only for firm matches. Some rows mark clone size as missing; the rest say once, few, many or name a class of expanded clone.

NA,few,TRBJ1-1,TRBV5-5,TGTGCCAGCAGCTTGGCCCAGGGGTTGGTGAACACTGAAGCTTTCTTT,CASSLAQGLVNTEAFF
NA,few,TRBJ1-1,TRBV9,TGTGCCAGCAGCGTAGAAGGGGGGAGCACTGAAGCTTTCTTT,CASSVEGGSTEAFF
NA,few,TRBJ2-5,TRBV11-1,TGTGCCAGCAGACTTAGCTCAAATGGCTTTCAAGAGACCCAGTACTTC,CASRLSSNGFQETQYF
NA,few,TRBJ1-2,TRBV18,TGTGCCAGCTCACCGGCCTCCGGGGAAAACTATGGCTACACCTTC,CASSPASGENYGYTF
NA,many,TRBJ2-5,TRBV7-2,TGTGCCAGTATGGACAGTGAGACCCAGTACTTC,CASMDSETQYF
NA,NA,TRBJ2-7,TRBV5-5,TGTGCCAGCAGCCGCGGGGACAGCTCCTACGAGCAGTACTTC,CASSRGDSSYEQYF
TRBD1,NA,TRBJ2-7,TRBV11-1,TGTGCCAGCAGCCCTCTTTGGGACAGGAGTTACGAGCAGTACTTC,CASSPLWDRSYEQYF
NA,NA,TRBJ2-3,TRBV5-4,TGTGCCAGCAGCTTGTATACGAATACGCAGTATTTT,CASSLYTNTQYF
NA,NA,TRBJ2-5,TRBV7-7,TGTGCTAGCAGCAATGGCGGGGGCCACGGGGAGACCCAGTACTTC,CASSNGGGHGETQYF
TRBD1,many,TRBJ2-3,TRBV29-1,TGCAGCGTTGAAGGACAGGGGGCAGATACGCAGTATTTT,CSVEGQGADTQYF
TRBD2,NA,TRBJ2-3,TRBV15,TGTGCCACCAGCGGACGACTAGCGGGGGGGCTTAAAGATACGCAGTATTTT,CATSGRLAGGLKDTQYF
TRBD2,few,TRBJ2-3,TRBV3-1,TGTGCCAGCGGAGCGGGGCGTACAGATACGCAGTATTTT,CASGAGRTDTQYF
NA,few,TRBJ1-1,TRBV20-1,TGCAGTGCTACAGGGTCGAGAGGGGAAGCTTTCTTT,CSATGSRGEAFF
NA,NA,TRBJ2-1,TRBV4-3,TGCGCCAGCAGCCAAGATCTTTACAGGGAGGCTAACAATGAGCAGTTCTTC,CASSQDLYREANNEQFF
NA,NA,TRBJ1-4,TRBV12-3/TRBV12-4,TGTGCCAGCAGTTTAGCCCCCGGAGGCGACGGGCTGTTTTTT,CASSLAPGGDGLFF
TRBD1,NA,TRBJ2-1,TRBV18,TGTGCCAGCTCACCGACCGGGACAGGGGGAAATGAGCAGTTCTTC,CASSPTGTGGNEQFF
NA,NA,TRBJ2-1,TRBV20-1,TGCAGTGGACAGAGCTCCTACAATGAGCAGTTCTTC,CSGQSSYNEQFF
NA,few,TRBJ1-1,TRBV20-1,TGCAGTGCTAGGGCAACAATGGGGACTGAAGCTTTCTTT,CSARATMGTEAFF
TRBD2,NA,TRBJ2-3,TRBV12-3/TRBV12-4,TGTGCCAGCGGATTAGCGGGGCCCGGAAATACGCAGTATTTT,CASGLAGPGNTQYF
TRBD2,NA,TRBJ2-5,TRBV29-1,TGCAGCGTTGAAGATCGGGGGGAGGGGGAGACCCAGTACTTC,CSVEDRGEGETQYF
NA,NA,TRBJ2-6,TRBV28,TGTGCCAGCAGTTTAAGTCAGGCCTCTGGGGCCAACGTCCTGACTTTC,CASSLSQASGANVLTF
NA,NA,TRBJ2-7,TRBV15,TGTGCCACCAGCAGAGGGCTAACAGGGAGCCACTACGAGCAGTACTTC,CATSRGLTGSHYEQYF
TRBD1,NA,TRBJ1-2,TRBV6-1,TGTGCCAGCAGCCGACAGGGGGCGCCGGGTGGCTACACCTTC,CASSRQGAPGGYTF
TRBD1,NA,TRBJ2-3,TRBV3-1,TGTGCCAGCAGCCCCGGACAGGCCACGCAGTATTTT,CASSPGQATQYF
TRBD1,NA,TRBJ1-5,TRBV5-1,TGCGCCAGCAGCTTGGGGGGAAACGACAGGGGGCGTAAAAAGCCCCAGCATTTT,CASSLGGNDRGRKKPQHF
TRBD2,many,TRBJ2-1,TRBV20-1,TGCAGTGCTAGAGATAGCGGGAGCTCCTACAATGAGCAGTTCTTC,CSARDSGSSYNEQFF
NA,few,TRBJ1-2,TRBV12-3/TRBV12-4,TGTGCCAGCAGTTTTACCGCGCGGGGCTACACCTTC,CASSFTARGYTF
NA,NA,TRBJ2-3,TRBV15,TGTGCCACCAGCAGGCTAAGGGTGGGGGCCGGGGATACGCAGTATTTT,CATSRLRVGAGDTQYF
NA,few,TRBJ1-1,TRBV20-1,TGCAGTGCTAGACCCCTTCGAGGGGTTACTGAAGCTTTCTTT,CSARPLRGVTEAFF
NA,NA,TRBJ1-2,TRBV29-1,TGCAGCGTTGCCGCGCCTGCCGGCTACACCTTC,CSVAAPAGYTF
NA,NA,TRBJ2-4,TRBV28,TGTGCCAGCAGGGATTTCGCCAAAAACATTCAGTACTTC,CASRDFAKNIQYF
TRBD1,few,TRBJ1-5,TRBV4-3,TGCGCCAGCAGCCAGGCCGGGACAGTTTATAGCAATCAGCCCCAGCATTTT,CASSQAGTVYSNQPQHF
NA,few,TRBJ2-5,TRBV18,TGTGCCAGCTCACCTCAGACGGGGTGGGCGCAGGAGACCCAGTACTTC,CASSPQTGWAQETQYF
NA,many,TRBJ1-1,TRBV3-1,TGTGCCAGCAGCCAAGAAGGGGTTTACACTGAAGCTTTCTTT,CASSQEGVYTEAFF
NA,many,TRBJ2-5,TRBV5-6,TGTGCCAGCAGCTTGCGATTGGGAGAGACCCAGTACTTC,CASSLRLGETQYF
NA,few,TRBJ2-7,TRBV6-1,TGTGCCAGCAGCAAGGGTTCGGGGCGCGAGCAGTACTTC,CASSKGSGREQYF
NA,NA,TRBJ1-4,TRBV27,TGTGCCAGCAGTCCCGCTAGGGGCCGTTTGGAAAAACTGTTTTTT,CASSPARGRLEKLFF
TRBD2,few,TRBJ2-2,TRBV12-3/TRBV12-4,TGTGCCAGCAGTTCTCTAGCGGGGGGGCCGGTCGGGGAGCTGTTTTTT,CASSSLAGGPVGELFF
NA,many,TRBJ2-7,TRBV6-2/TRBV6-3,TGTGCCAGCAGCTATCGGCCCCCCAGGAGCGAGCAGTACTTC,CASSYRPPRSEQYF
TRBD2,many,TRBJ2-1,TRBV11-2,TGTGCCAGCAGCTTACACGGGGGGAATGAGCAGTTCTTC,CASSLHGGNEQFF